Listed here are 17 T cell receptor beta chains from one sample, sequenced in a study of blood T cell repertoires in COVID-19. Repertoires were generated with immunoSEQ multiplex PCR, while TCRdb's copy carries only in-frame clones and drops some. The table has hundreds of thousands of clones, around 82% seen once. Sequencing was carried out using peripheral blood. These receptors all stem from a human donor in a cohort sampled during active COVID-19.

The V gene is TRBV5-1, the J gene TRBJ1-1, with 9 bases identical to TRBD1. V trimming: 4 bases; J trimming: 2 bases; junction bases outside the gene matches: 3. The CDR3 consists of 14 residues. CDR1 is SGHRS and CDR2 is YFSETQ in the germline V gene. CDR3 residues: CASSRDRDNTEAFF. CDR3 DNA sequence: TGCGCCAGCAGCCGGGACAGGGACAACACTGAAGCTTTCTTT.

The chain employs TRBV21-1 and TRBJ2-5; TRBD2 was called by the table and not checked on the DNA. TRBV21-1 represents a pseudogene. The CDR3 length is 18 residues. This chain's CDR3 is CASSKAAGRWVLQETQYF. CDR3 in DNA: TGTGCCAGCAGCAAAGCCGCGGGACGGTGGGTCCTGCAAGAGACCCAGTACTTC.

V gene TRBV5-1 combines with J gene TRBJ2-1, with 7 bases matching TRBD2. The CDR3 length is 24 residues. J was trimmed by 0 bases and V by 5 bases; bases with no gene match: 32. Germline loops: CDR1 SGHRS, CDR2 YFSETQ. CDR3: CASRDTGGLDSRPWRESSYNEQFF. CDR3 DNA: TGCGCCAGCAGGGACACAGGCGGATTAGACTCCCGGCCCTGGCGGGAGAGCTCCTACAATGAGCAGTTCTTC.

The CDR3 sequence is CASSEGTSFNNEQFF. In DNA, the CDR3 is TGTGCCAGCAGTGAAGGGACTTCCTTTAACAATGAGCAGTTCTTC. The chain recombines TRBV6-1 with TRBJ2-1; D is possibly TRBD2 (5 bases). This CDR3 is 15 amino acids long. V gave up 1 base and J gave up 5 bases, with 12 bases separating them. Germline-derived CDR1 and CDR2 are MNHNS and SASEGT.

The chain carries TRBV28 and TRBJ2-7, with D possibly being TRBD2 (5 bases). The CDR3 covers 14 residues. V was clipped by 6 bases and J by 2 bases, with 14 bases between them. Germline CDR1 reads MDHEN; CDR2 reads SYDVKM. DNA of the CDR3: TGTGCCAGCAGCGCTTTCGGGGATGCCTACGAGCAGTACTTC. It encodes CASSAFGDAYEQYF.

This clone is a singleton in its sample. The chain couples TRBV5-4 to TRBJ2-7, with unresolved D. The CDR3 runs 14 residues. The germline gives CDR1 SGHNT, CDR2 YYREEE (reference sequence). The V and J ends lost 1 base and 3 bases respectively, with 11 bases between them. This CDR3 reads CASSLKAGSYEQYF. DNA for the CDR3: TGTGCCAGCAGCTTGAAGGCAGGCAGCTACGAGCAGTACTTC.

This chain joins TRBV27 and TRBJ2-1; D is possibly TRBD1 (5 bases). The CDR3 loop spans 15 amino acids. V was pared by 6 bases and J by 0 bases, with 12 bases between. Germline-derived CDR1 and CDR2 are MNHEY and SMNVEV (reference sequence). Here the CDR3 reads CASRMGRSSYNEQFF. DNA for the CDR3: TGTGCCAGCAGAATGGGGCGAAGCTCCTACAATGAGCAGTTCTTC.

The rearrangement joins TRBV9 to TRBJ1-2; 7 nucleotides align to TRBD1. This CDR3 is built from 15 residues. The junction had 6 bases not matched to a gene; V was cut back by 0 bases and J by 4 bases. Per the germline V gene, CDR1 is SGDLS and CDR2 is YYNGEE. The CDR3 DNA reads TGTGCCAGCAGCGTAGAAAGGGACAGCGGCTATGGCTACACCTTC. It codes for CASSVERDSGYGYTF.

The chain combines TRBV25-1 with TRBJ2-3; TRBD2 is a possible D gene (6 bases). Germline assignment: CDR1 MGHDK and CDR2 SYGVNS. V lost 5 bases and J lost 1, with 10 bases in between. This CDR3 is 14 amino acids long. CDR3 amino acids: CASSRRGGTDTQYF. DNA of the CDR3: TGTGCCAGCAGTAGGAGGGGCGGCACAGATACGCAGTATTTT.

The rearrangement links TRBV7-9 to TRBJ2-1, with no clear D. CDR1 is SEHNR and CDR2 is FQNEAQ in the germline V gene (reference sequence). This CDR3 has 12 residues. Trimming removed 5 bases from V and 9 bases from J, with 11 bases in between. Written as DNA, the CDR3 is TGTGCCAGCAGCCCCAACCAGCGTGAGCAGTTCTTC. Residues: CASSPNQREQFF.

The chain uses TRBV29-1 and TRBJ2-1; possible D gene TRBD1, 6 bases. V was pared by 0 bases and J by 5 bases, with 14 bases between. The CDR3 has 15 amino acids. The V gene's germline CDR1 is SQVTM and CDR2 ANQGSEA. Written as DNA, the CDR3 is TGCAGCGTTGAAGATGTTAGGACAGCCCACAATGAGCAGTTCTTC. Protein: CSVEDVRTAHNEQFF.

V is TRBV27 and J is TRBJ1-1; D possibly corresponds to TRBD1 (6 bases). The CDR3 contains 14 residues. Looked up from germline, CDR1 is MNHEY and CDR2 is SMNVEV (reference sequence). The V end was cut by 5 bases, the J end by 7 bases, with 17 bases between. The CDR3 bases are TGTGCCAGCAGTCCACCGGGACACCCCATTGAAGCTTTCTTT. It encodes CASSPPGHPIEAFF.

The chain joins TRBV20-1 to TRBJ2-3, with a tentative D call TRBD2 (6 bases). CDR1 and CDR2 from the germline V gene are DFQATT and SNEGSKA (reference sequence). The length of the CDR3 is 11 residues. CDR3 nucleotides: TGCACCCGCGGGGCTCCAGATACGCAGTATTTT. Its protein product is CTRGAPDTQYF.

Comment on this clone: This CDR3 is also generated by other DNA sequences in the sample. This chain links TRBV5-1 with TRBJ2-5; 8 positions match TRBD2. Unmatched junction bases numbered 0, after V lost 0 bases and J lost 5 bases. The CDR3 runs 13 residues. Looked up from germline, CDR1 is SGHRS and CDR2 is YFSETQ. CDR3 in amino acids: CASSLGGGETQYF. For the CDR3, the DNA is TGCGCCAGCAGCTTGGGCGGGGGGGAGACCCAGTACTTC.

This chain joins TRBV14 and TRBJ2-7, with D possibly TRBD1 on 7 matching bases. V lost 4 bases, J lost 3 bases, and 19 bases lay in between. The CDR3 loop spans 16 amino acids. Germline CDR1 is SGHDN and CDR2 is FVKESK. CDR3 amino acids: CASSPWGDSGFYEQYF. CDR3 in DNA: TGTGCCAGCAGCCCATGGGGGGACAGTGGATTCTACGAGCAGTACTTC.

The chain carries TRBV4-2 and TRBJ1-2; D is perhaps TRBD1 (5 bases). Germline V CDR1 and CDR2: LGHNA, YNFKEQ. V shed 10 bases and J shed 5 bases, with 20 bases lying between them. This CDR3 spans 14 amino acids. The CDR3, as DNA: TGTGCCACTTCCCCCGCAGGGTCCGGGTATGGCTACACCTTC. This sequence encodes CATSPAGSGYGYTF.

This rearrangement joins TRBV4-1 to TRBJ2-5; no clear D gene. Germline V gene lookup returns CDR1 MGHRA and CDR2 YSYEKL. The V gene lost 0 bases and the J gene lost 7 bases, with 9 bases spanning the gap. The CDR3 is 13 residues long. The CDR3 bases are TGCGCCAGCAGCCAAGACCTAGACTTGACCCAGTACTTC. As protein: CASSQDLDLTQYF.